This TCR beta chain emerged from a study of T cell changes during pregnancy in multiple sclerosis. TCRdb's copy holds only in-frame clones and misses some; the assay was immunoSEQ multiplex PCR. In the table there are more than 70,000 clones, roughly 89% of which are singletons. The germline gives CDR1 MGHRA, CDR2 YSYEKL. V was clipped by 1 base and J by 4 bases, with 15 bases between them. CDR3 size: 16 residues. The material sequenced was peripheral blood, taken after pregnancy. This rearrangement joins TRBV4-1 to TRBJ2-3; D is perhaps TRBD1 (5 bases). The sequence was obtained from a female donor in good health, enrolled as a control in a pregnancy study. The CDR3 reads CASSQGKGYLSDTQYF. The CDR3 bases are TGCGCCAGCAGCCAAGGGAAGGGGTATCTTTCAGATACGCAGTATTTT.